A single sample is the source of the 20 T cell receptor beta chains below, sequenced in a study of molecular identifiers for immune sequencing clone quantification. TCRdb reprocessed the PCR reads via MiXCR and lists one record per CDR3 protein. The top ten hold around 1.7% of the sample, which has about 10,000 distinct CDR3 sequences, approximately 20% seen once. Sequencing was carried out using naive CD8+ T cells from blood, with Jurkat cell RNA spiked in. Subset defined: FACS-sorted CD8+CD4-CCR7+CD45RA+ naive T cells. The origin of the receptors is a human donor in good health. Some libraries in this study had Jurkat cell RNA spiked in.

This clonotype showed up many times. The CDR3 DNA reads as TGTGCCAGCAGCTCGTCGACAGGCCACTACGAGCAGTACTTC. This encodes CASSSSTGHYEQYF. This chain joins TRBV11-2 and TRBJ2-7; D may be TRBD1 (6 bases). The germline CDR1 and CDR2 sequences are SGHAT and FQNNGV. The CDR3 loop spans 14 amino acids. V lost 4 bases and J lost 3, with 13 bases in between. The full variable domain, with the rest looked up from reference TRBV11-2 and TRBJ2-7, is EAGVAQSPRYKIIEKRQSVAFWCNPISGHATLYWYQQILGQGPKLLIQFQNNGVVDDSQLPKDRFSAERLKGVDSTLKIQPAKLEDSAVYLCASSSSTGHYEQYFGPGTRLTVT.

This clonotype is judged medium-sized. The genes are TRBV2 and TRBJ1-5; unclear D gene. The V end was cut by 8 bases, the J end by 1 base, with 9 bases between. There are 13 residues in the CDR3. Per the germline V gene, CDR1 is SNHLY and CDR2 is FYNNEI. CDR3 region: CASGVVSNQPQHF. The DNA for the CDR3 is TGTGCCAGCGGGGTGGTAAGCAATCAGCCCCAGCATTTT.

The chain employs TRBV7-8 and TRBJ1-6, with D unclear. This CDR3 spans 14 amino acids. V shed 6 bases and J shed 10 bases, with 16 bases lying between them. Germline CDR1 and CDR2: SGHVS and FQNEAQ. The DNA of the CDR3 is TGTGCCAGCAGTTCGGAGGCTGGAGGATCACCCCTCCACTTT. It is translated as CASSSEAGGSPLHF.

This clonotype was detected only a few times. V is TRBV19 and J is TRBJ2-2; D not resolved. CDR3 size: 16 residues. Trimming removed 3 bases from V and 0 bases from J, with 11 bases in between. Germline V gives CDR1 LNHDA, CDR2 SQIVND (reference sequence). CDR3 bases: TGTGCCAGTAGTATCCTTCCCCCGCCGAACACCGGGGAGCTGTTTTTT. Residues: CASSILPPPNTGELFF.

This chain connects TRBV20-1 to TRBJ2-7, with D tentatively TRBD2 (6 bases). This CDR3 contains 15 residues. V was clipped by 5 bases and J by 0 bases, with 17 bases between them. Germline V lookup: CDR1 DFQATT, CDR2 SNEGSKA (reference sequence). The CDR3 sequence: CSARGFEGSSYEQYF. CDR3 bases: TGCAGTGCTCGGGGGTTTGAGGGGAGCTCCTACGAGCAGTACTTC.

J is TRBJ1-1 and V is TRBV4-2, with unresolved D. This CDR3 contains 16 residues. The V end was cut by 3 bases, the J end by 7 bases, with 21 bases between. Germline lookup yields CDR1 LGHNA and CDR2 YNFKEQ. CDR3 sequence: CASSQVKDFNWGEAFF. The DNA for the CDR3 is TGTGCCAGCAGCCAGGTCAAGGACTTTAACTGGGGTGAAGCTTTCTTT.

This clonotype is labeled as medium-sized. This rearrangement joins TRBV7-8 to TRBJ2-3, with 7 positions matching TRBD2. The ends lost 1 base at V and 1 base at J; junction bases unmatched: 8. The CDR3 contains 17 residues. The germline V gene has CDR1 SGHVS and CDR2 FQNEAQ. CDR3 bases: TGTGCCAGCAGCTTAGGACGAGGGCTAGCGGGCACAGATACGCAGTATTTT. It encodes CASSLGRGLAGTDTQYF.

This clonotype was recorded many times. V and J are TRBV12-3 or TRBV12-4 and TRBJ2-1; TRBD2 matches at 10 bases. The ends lost 3 bases at V and 8 bases at J; junction bases unmatched: 7. The CDR3 has 15 residues. The CDR3 protein is CASSLWTSGIDEQFF. As DNA, the CDR3 is TGTGCCAGCAGTTTGTGGACTAGCGGAATCGATGAGCAGTTCTTC.

This clonotype was detected only a few times. DNA of the CDR3: TGTGCCAGCAGCAAAGGGCCGACCTACGAGCAGTACTTC. This gives the protein CASSKGPTYEQYF. The J gene is TRBJ2-7, the V gene TRBV7-8, with D uncertain. There are 13 residues in the CDR3. The germline CDR1 and CDR2 sequences are SGHVS and FQNEAQ. Between the trimmed V and J ends, which lost 5 bases and 2 bases, there was a span of 10 bases.

The chain carries TRBV18 and TRBJ1-2; perhaps TRBD1 as D (5 bases). The CDR3 sequence is 14 residues long. Per the germline V gene, CDR1 is KGHSH and CDR2 is LQKENI. Trimming took off 4 bases at V and 7 bases at J, with 16 bases between the two ends. This CDR3 reads CASSQDGGYSGYTF. The CDR3 DNA reads TGTGCCAGCTCACAAGATGGGGGTTATAGTGGCTACACCTTC. The full variable domain, its missing parts supplied by reference TRBV18 and TRBJ1-2, is NAGVMQNPRHLVRRRGQEARLRCSPMKGHSHVYWYRQLPEEGLKFMVYLQKENIIDESGMPKERFSAEFPKEGPSILRIQQVVRGDSAAYFCASSQDGGYSGYTFGSGTRLTVV.

In its sample, this clonotype is medium-sized (0.01 to 0.1%). V gene TRBV4-2 combines with J gene TRBJ1-2; a possible D gene is TRBD1 (5 bases). Germline CDR1 reads LGHNA; CDR2 reads YNFKEQ. Trimming removed 0 bases from V and 2 bases from J, with 10 bases in between. The CDR3 loop spans 15 amino acids. Here the CDR3 DNA reads TGTGCCAGCAGCCAAGAAAAACAGGCCAACTATGGCTACACCTTC. It codes for CASSQEKQANYGYTF.

As concerns this clonotype: It may be a read error: a sequence one base away is much more abundant. This chain joins TRBV30 and TRBJ2-7, with 8 bases aligning to TRBD2. The CDR3 sequence is 12 residues long. Germline lookup yields CDR1 GTSNPN and CDR2 SVGIG (reference sequence). The ends lost 0 bases at V and 9 bases at J; junction bases unmatched: 4. The CDR3, as DNA: TGTGCCTGGAGTGTCGGGGGGGACGGGCAGTACTTC. It is translated as CAWSVGGDGQYF.

This clonotype was recorded many times. The J gene is TRBJ2-7, the V gene TRBV4-1, with D possibly being TRBD1 (5 bases). Germline CDR1 reads MGHRA; CDR2 reads YSYEKL. With 0 bases removed from V and 3 bases from J, the gap between germline ends came to 9 bases. The CDR3 consists of 14 residues. The chain's CDR3 is CASSQDDSHYEQYF. The CDR3 coding sequence is TGCGCCAGCAGCCAAGATGACAGCCACTACGAGCAGTACTTC.

On this clonotype itself: Just one base apart from a much larger clone, this may be a read error. The chain has TRBV12-3 or TRBV12-4 and TRBJ2-2, with TRBD2 as a possible D gene (5 bases). The CDR3 has 18 amino acids. V was shortened by 7 bases and J by 2 bases, with 23 bases between the two germline ends. CDR3 region: CASIFIYLEVYNTGELFF. The CDR3 DNA reads as TGTGCCAGCATCTTCATATATCTGGAGGTTTATAACACCGGGGAGCTGTTTTTT.

This clonotype has a count of ten or more. Here the CDR3 reads CASSLYGLGETQYF. CDR3 DNA: TGCGCCAGCAGCTTGTATGGACTAGGGGAGACCCAGTACTTC. This chain uses TRBV5-1 with TRBJ2-5; 7 bases match TRBD2. Per the germline V gene, CDR1 is SGHRS and CDR2 is YFSETQ. V gave up 1 base and J gave up 5 bases; unmatched junction bases: 5. This CDR3 is built from 14 residues.

This clonotype is categorized as medium-sized (0.01 to 0.1%). CDR3 region: CASSLPSSVWASGRDNEQFF. Here the CDR3 DNA reads TGTGCCAGCAGCTTACCCTCCTCTGTCTGGGCTAGCGGGAGAGACAATGAGCAGTTCTTC. This chain links TRBV7-2 with TRBJ2-1, with TRBD2 identical over 10 bases. This CDR3 comprises 20 residues. Germline V gives CDR1 SGHTA, CDR2 FQGNSA. V lost 2 bases to trimming and J lost 5 bases; unmatched junction nucleotides: 18.

The V gene is TRBV2, the J gene TRBJ1-2; D unresolved. Germline V gives CDR1 SNHLY, CDR2 FYNNEI. The CDR3 runs to 21 residues. V was clipped by 4 bases and J by 8 bases, with 38 bases between them. CDR3: CASSGYFEETRPAEVSLGYTF. The CDR3 region has the DNA TGTGCCAGCAGTGGTTATTTCGAGGAGACAAGGCCTGCCGAAGTGAGTCTAGGCTACACCTTC.

By proportion, this clonotype is medium-sized. This rearrangement joins TRBV29-1 to TRBJ2-5, with a tentative D call TRBD1 (5 bases). The V end was cut by 5 bases, the J end by 8 bases, with 18 bases between. Germline V CDR1 and CDR2: SQVTM, ANQGSEA. The CDR3 has 13 residues. The CDR3 DNA follows: TGCAGCGTTCTCAGGGTACAGGACCTAACCCAGTACTTC. The encoded protein is CSVLRVQDLTQYF.

This clonotype rates as medium-sized. The chain recombines TRBV12-3 or TRBV12-4 with TRBJ1-2; D is possibly TRBD1 (6 bases). The CDR3 contains 16 residues. Between the trimmed V and J ends, which lost 4 bases and 0 bases, there was a span of 15 bases. CDR3 in DNA: TGTGCCAGCAGTTCCCCGGGTGGGGGCGCTAACTATGGCTACACCTTC. Residues: CASSSPGGGANYGYTF.

This clonotype was seen repeatedly, ten times or more. The chain couples TRBV7-6 to TRBJ2-7; either TRBD1 or TRBD2 may supply D (5 bases each). The CDR3 spans 17 residues. V was trimmed by 8 bases and J by 2 bases, leaving 25 bases between them. The V gene's germline CDR1 is SGHVS and CDR2 FNYEAQ. The CDR3 DNA reads TGTGCCAGCGGAGGAAATAACACCGAGGGGATAACCTACGAGCAGTACTTC. This translates into CASGGNNTEGITYEQYF.